One and the same sample provided the 25 T cell receptor beta chains below, sequenced in a study of cytomegalovirus exposure and HLA in healthy donors. PCR was performed using 60 Vbeta and 13 Jbeta primers. Libraries were prepared by immunoSEQ multiplex PCR; TCRdb keeps only in-frame clonotypes and omits some of them. The sample records roughly 56,000 clones, 70% to 80% being singletons. The specimen was PBMCs. These receptors originate from a man aged 50-59 years in good health and CMV-seropositive.

The chain employs TRBV4-1 and TRBJ2-2; tentative D call: TRBD2 (5 bases). Germline loops: CDR1 MGHRA, CDR2 YSYEKL. Between the trimmed V and J ends, which lost 1 base and 3 bases, there was a span of 15 bases. The CDR3 extends over 17 amino acids. This chain's CDR3 is CASSQGTRLTDTGELFF. The CDR3 DNA follows: TGCGCCAGCAGCCAAGGGACCAGACTAACGGACACCGGGGAGCTGTTTTTT.

This clone was picked up a small number of times. This rearrangement joins TRBV28 to TRBJ2-1; D might be TRBD2 (5 bases). The CDR3 runs 17 residues. The V gene lost 3 bases and the J gene lost 4 bases, with 19 bases spanning the gap. CDR1 is MDHEN and CDR2 is SYDVKM in the germline V gene. CDR3 DNA sequence: TGTGCCAGCAGTTTGGAGACTATCGACGGGTATTACAATGAGCAGTTCTTC. Protein product: CASSLETIDGYYNEQFF.

The chain carries TRBV7-8 and TRBJ2-1, with D possibly TRBD1 on 6 matching bases. Germline V gene data show CDR1 as SGHVS and CDR2 as FQNEAQ. V was shortened by 1 base and J by 11 bases, with 9 bases between the two germline ends. The CDR3 is 12 residues long. The CDR3 reads CASSLDRVKQFF. CDR3 coding DNA: TGTGCCAGCAGCTTAGACAGGGTAAAGCAGTTCTTC.

Worth noting for this clone: One junction end does not reproduce the germline sequence, and a read error may be involved. This sequence joins TRBV7-7 and TRBJ2-1; TRBD2 aligns across 10 bases. This CDR3 is built from 16 residues. Germline V gene data show CDR1 as SSHAT and CDR2 as FNYEAQ (reference sequence). The CDR3, as DNA: TGTGCTAGCAGCCAAACCGGGACTAGCGTAGTTAATGAGCAGTTCTTC. Its protein is CASSQTGTSVVNEQFF.

The chain couples TRBV2 to TRBJ1-2; tentatively, D is TRBD1 (6 bases). The CDR3 runs 15 residues. Germline CDR1 SNHLY, CDR2 FYNNEI. The ends were cut back, 3 bases at V and 6 bases at J, with 17 bases in the middle. CDR3 in DNA: TGTGCCAGCAGTGAGATGTCAGGGGACCTAAATGGCTACACCTTC. Amino acids: CASSEMSGDLNGYTF.

DNA of the CDR3: TGTGCCAGCAGTAAAACGCGGAACACAGATACGCAGTATTTT. Its translation: CASSKTRNTDTQYF. The chain combines TRBV6-5 with TRBJ2-3; D ambiguous. CDR3 length equals 14 residues. Looked up from germline, CDR1 is MNHEY and CDR2 is SVGAGI. V lost 5 bases and J lost 2, with 11 bases in between.

This clone occurred a few times. The chain joins TRBV4-3 to TRBJ1-5, with D unclear. The CDR3 has 14 amino acids. Trimming took 0 bases from V and 4 from J, leaving 7 bases between them. Looked up from germline, CDR1 is LGHNA and CDR2 is YSLEER. CDR3 amino acids: CASSQDPFNQPQHF. The CDR3, as DNA: TGCGCCAGCAGCCAAGATCCCTTTAATCAGCCCCAGCATTTT.

The chain recombines TRBV6-5 with TRBJ2-2; D call uncertain. The CDR3 consists of 14 residues. Germline lookup yields CDR1 MNHEY and CDR2 SVGAGI. V lost 6 bases and J lost 4, with 12 bases in between. CDR3 nucleotides: TGTGCCAGCAGCCGAACGGTGTCCACCGGGGAGCTGTTTTTT. This sequence encodes CASSRTVSTGELFF.

This chain joins TRBV7-2 and TRBJ1-1; D remains unclear. V shed 5 bases and J shed 3 bases, with 19 bases lying between them. The V gene's germline CDR1 is SGHTA and CDR2 FQGNSA. The CDR3 has 16 amino acids. The chain's CDR3 is CASSLREPRPHTEAFF. The CDR3 nucleotides are TGTGCCAGCAGCCTACGGGAGCCGAGGCCGCACACTGAAGCTTTCTTT.

The rearrangement links TRBV6-1 to TRBJ1-1; possible D gene TRBD1, 5 bases. The CDR3 totals 12 residues. V was trimmed by 6 bases and J by 11 bases, leaving 16 bases between them. Germline V gene lookup returns CDR1 MNHNS and CDR2 SASEGT. CDR3 sequence: CASRAEMGGAFF. The DNA for the CDR3 is TGTGCCAGCAGGGCAGAAATGGGGGGGGCTTTCTTT.

This rearrangement joins TRBV4-1 to TRBJ1-2; D not resolved. Trimming pared 2 bases from V and 0 bases from J, leaving 7 bases between. This CDR3 contains 14 residues. Germline V CDR1 and CDR2: MGHRA, YSYEKL. CDR3 DNA: TGCGCCAGCAGCCAACAGGTAGCTAACTATGGCTACACCTTC. It codes for CASSQQVANYGYTF.

This clone has just a few counts. The J gene is TRBJ1-6, the V gene TRBV6-1; 8 nucleotides line up with TRBD1. Germline loops: CDR1 MNHNS, CDR2 SASEGT. V shed 6 bases, J shed 9 bases, and the junction held 7 bases outside the gene matches. There are 14 residues in the CDR3. The chain's CDR3 is CASSTTGVGSPLHF. CDR3 coding DNA: TGTGCCAGCAGCACGACAGGGGTGGGTTCACCCCTCCACTTT.

The chain combines TRBV5-1 with TRBJ2-6; 8 bases map to TRBD1. This CDR3 has 16 residues. Looked up from germline, CDR1 is SGHRS and CDR2 is YFSETQ. The ends lost 3 bases at V and 0 bases at J; junction bases unmatched: 2. The CDR3 sequence: CASSYTGGSGANVLTF. The CDR3 DNA sequence: TGCGCCAGCAGCTACACAGGGGGCTCTGGGGCCAACGTCCTGACTTTC.

This clone was seen only a few times. The chain has TRBV27 and TRBJ1-2; D may be TRBD1 (5 bases). Trimming cost V 2 bases and J 7 bases, with 11 bases left between them. Per the germline V gene, CDR1 is MNHEY and CDR2 is SMNVEV (reference sequence). The CDR3 spans 13 residues. CDR3 in amino acids: CASSLGGLGGYTF. CDR3 nucleotides: TGTGCCAGCAGTTTAGGGGGGTTAGGTGGCTACACCTTC.

About this clone itself: At one boundary the junction diverges from the germline segment, which might be a read error. V usage is TRBV4-1 and J usage is TRBJ2-5, with TRBD1 as a possible D gene (7 bases). Germline CDR1 reads MGHRA; CDR2 reads YSYEKL. CDR3 size: 13 residues. CDR3 amino acids: CASSEGGTEPQYF. In DNA form, the CDR3 reads TGCGCCAGCAGCGAAGGAGGGACAGAGCCCCAGTACTTC.

The V call is TRBV7-9, the J call TRBJ1-3, with D tentatively TRBD1 (5 bases). Trimming stripped 3 bases from V and 2 bases from J, with 8 bases between. The CDR3 has 14 amino acids. Germline V gene sequence: CDR1 SEHNR, CDR2 FQNEAQ (reference sequence). The CDR3 here is CASSFQGTGNTIYF. The CDR3 region has the DNA TGTGCCAGCAGCTTCCAGGGTACTGGAAACACCATATATTTT.

This clone was counted between two and nine times. The chain has TRBV19 and TRBJ2-1; TRBD2 matches 9 bases. V trimming: 1 base; J trimming: 0 bases; junction bases outside the gene matches: 4. CDR1 is LNHDA, CDR2 SQIVND, per germline (reference sequence). The CDR3 sequence is 17 residues long. CDR3 nucleotide sequence: TGTGCCAGTAGTATAGGCGGGAGGGCCGTCTCCTACAATGAGCAGTTCTTC. Its translation: CASSIGGRAVSYNEQFF. The full variable domain, rest sourced from reference TRBV19 and TRBJ2-1, is DGGITQSPKYLFRKEGQNVTLSCEQNLNHDAMYWYRQDPGQGLRLIYYSQIVNDFQKGDIAEGYSVSREKKESFPLTVTSAQKNPTAFYLCASSIGGRAVSYNEQFFGPGTRLTVL.

This clone has just one count. CDR3 residues: CASSKGGSRETQYF. The DNA for the CDR3 is TGTGCCAGCAGCAAAGGGGGCTCGAGGGAGACCCAGTACTTC. The gene calls are TRBV6-1 and TRBJ2-5; TRBD1 aligns across 7 bases. CDR1 and CDR2 (germline): MNHNS, SASEGT. The CDR3 consists of 14 residues. The J segment lost 5 bases and the V segment lost 6 bases, leaving 9 bases of the junction unmatched.

This clone has a handful of counts. This chain joins TRBV5-1 and TRBJ2-7; perhaps TRBD2 as D (6 bases). This CDR3 has 12 residues. CDR1 SGHRS and CDR2 YFSETQ come from the germline V gene. The CDR3 spells CASSLDPQAGSV. CDR3 bases: TGCGCCAGCAGCTTGGATCCCCAAGCCGGGAGCGTC.

V gene TRBV5-1 combines with J gene TRBJ2-2, with a weak D call TRBD1 (6 bases). The V gene's germline CDR1 is SGHRS and CDR2 YFSETQ. The CDR3 covers 14 residues. Trimming removed 9 bases from V and 1 base from J, with 13 bases in between. CDR3 DNA: TGCGCCACCTGGGGGCCCCAGAACACCGGGGAGCTGTTTTTT. Protein product: CATWGPQNTGELFF.

The chain links TRBV5-1 to TRBJ2-1, with 9 bases lining up with TRBD1. From germline, CDR1 is SGHRS and CDR2 YFSETQ. With 1 base clipped from V and 7 bases from J, the junction kept 6 bases outside the gene matches. This CDR3 has 15 amino acids. As DNA, the CDR3 is TGCGCCAGCAGCTTGAAACAGGGGGCGTTGAATGAGCAGTTCTTC. Its protein is CASSLKQGALNEQFF.

This clone was recorded only once. The CDR3 coding sequence is TGTGCCAGCAGCTCCCACGGGTCCAGCTCCTACGAGCAGTACTTC. Amino acids: CASSSHGSSSYEQYF. The chain recombines TRBV9 with TRBJ2-7; D unresolved. The CDR3 loop spans 15 amino acids. CDR1 and CDR2 from the germline V gene are SGDLS and YYNGEE. V was shortened by 4 bases and J by 0 bases, with 14 bases between the two germline ends.

The chain is built from TRBV7-9 and TRBJ2-3; 14 bases line up with TRBD2. CDR1 is SEHNR and CDR2 is FQNEAQ in the germline V gene (reference sequence). The trim removed 4 bases at V and 3 bases at J, leaving 3 bases unmatched. This CDR3 is 16 amino acids long. CDR3 bases: TGTGCCAGCAGCTCCGGGACTAGCGGGGGTACAGATACGCAGTATTTT. This gives the protein CASSSGTSGGTDTQYF.

The rearrangement joins TRBV14 to TRBJ1-2, with no clear D. V lost 4 bases and J 7 bases, leaving 16 bases between the germline ends. The CDR3 sequence is 14 residues long. Germline CDR1 and CDR2: SGHDN and FVKESK. The CDR3, as DNA: TGTGCCAGCAGCCTCCTATTGGCGGGAGGTGGCTACACCTTC. The encoded protein is CASSLLLAGGGYTF.

This clone was recorded once. The rearrangement joins TRBV28 to TRBJ1-4, with 8 bases lining up with TRBD1. J was trimmed by 5 bases and V by 5 bases; bases with no gene match: 10. The CDR3 contains 16 residues. Germline V gene lookup returns CDR1 MDHEN and CDR2 SYDVKM. The CDR3 loop is CASSLGQGGGNEKLFF. CDR3 in DNA: TGTGCCAGCAGTCTAGGACAGGGTGGGGGGAATGAAAAACTGTTTTTT.